This T cell receptor beta chain came from a study of shared clonotypes between healthy human individuals (dated by TCRdb to the early 2020s). As for the study more broadly: Two women and three men aged 18 to 49 years were included in the cohort. Between about 0.94 and 8.9 billion PBMCs per donor were obtained by leukapheresis. To increase sequencing depth and limit assay-specific biases, TCR repertoire library preparation and sequencing were carried out by different laboratories using diverse techniques. For each donor, CD4 naive and CD4 memory were each given three plates, CD8 naive was given two plates, and CD8 memory was given one plate. Blood TCR repertoires of roughly five healthy adults were deeply sequenced to estimate repertoire size and the extent of clonotype sharing between individuals. What the authors observed across the whole study: The genetic and exposure-history diversity represented was limited by the small number of donors. Higher generation probabilities were observed for clonotypes shared by all four sorted-subset donors than for non-shared clonotypes. Based on pairwise subsampling, the degree of clonotype sharing among donors was expected to be affected by sequencing depth. When a few donors were compared, the shared fraction of clonotypes was about 5.4% for naive CD4, less than 4% for naive CD8, 2.3% for memory CD4, and 0.3% to 0.5% for memory CD8. Naive subsets generally had larger estimated clonotype richness than memory subsets. Only blood was sampled, and tissue TCR repertoires likely differ from those in blood. Even with the large sequencing depth, rarefaction of the sorted-subset datasets indicated that sequencing was incomplete.

Using the deep immunoSEQ assay, TCR CDR3 regions were amplified from genomic DNA by multiplex PCR. Genomic DNA extracted from each cell subset was distributed evenly over all wells of several immunoSEQ 96-well plates, and each plate served as one replicate. For sorted subsets, about 220 ng of genomic DNA, equivalent to 30,000 or so T cell genomes, went into each replicate PCR. The purified libraries were quantified using a Qubit 3.0 fluorometer, sized with a Bioanalyzer 2100, and then quantified again using the KAPA Library Quantification kit. Each immunoSEQ 96-well plate was sequenced on its own single-read 150-cycle Illumina NextSeq 550 flow cell. The published analysis was carried out like this. The immunoSEQ output contained only junctional sequences without quality scores, so filtering could not match that applied to full-length reads. Sequences were annotated with PyIR, a Python wrapper for IgBLAST v1.9, using IMGT germline references to assign V/J genes and CDR3. Reads with weak V/J assignments (E-value above 1e-6), missing CDR3, stop codons, out-of-frame junctions, or ambiguous translated residues were removed. A V3J clonotype was defined by an identical inferred V gene, J gene, and CDR3 amino acid sequence. To compute the percentage overlap between repertoires, the number of shared unique clonotypes was divided by the size of the smaller repertoire. Three approaches were used to assess repertoire richness: RTK rarefaction, the Chao1 estimator, and Recon v2.1 estimates of unobserved clonotypes. OLGA was used to compute generation probabilities for all TCRbeta clonotypes that the gDNA method yielded from a handful of donors. The clones in this table, taken by TCRdb from immuneACCESS, are in-frame only. Not every clone is retained; where verified, under half of the shortfall comes from an unresolved V gene, and the cause of the rest is unknown. That table supplies the V and J calls and clone size; D and trimming were determined from the DNA. For this sample there are fewer than 2.5 million clones; 93% appear just once. The ten largest account for roughly 0.39% of the sample.

With regard to this clone: Its antigen specificity is not known. No base quality values were provided; no much bigger clone lies one nucleotide off.

The trim is 4 bases for V and 1 base for J, with a gap of 11 bases between the germline ends. The germline V gene encodes CDR1 KGHSH and CDR2 LQKENI. The CDR3 sequence holds 16 residues, the cysteine and phenylalanine included. Of the read, only the CDR3 DNA is kept; its 48 bases are in frame from base 1. The donors were healthy, HIV-negative adults with no recently reported acute infections or vaccinations. All donors were Caucasian adults living in Nashville, Tennessee, USA. CD4+ T cells were enriched by magnetic negative selection; naive cells were then positively selected on CD45RA, and the negative fraction formed the memory subset. Blood was collected by leukapheresis, and PBMCs were isolated by Ficoll-Histopaque density gradient centrifugation and then cryopreserved in liquid nitrogen vapor phase. Purity and quantity of every magnetically sorted T cell population were checked by analytical flow cytometry. Genomic DNA was isolated from every sorted fraction and measured by UV absorbance on a Nanodrop 2000c.

This TCR derives from a man in his late teens or twenties in good health. Some clones in this sample may be carry-over from other donors' samples. The chain links TRBV18 with TRBJ2-6; a confident D gene designation cannot be given. Sequenced input: naive CD4+ T cells from PBMCs. Taken with the paper, the label for cell subset or site translates to: CD45RA+ positively selected. The CDR3 here reads CASSHDSPSGANVLTF. Here is the DNA: TGTGCCAGCTCACATGATAGCCCTTCTGGGGCCAACGTCCTGACTTTC.